The present T cell receptor beta chain was sequenced within a study of blood T cell repertoires in COVID-19. Trimming left V 4 bases short and J 3 bases short, with 12 bases between. CDR3 size: 14 residues. Germline V gives CDR1 SEHNR, CDR2 FQNEAQ (reference sequence). Measured with immunoSEQ multiplex PCR; TCRdb has only the in-frame clones, and not every one. The top ten clones hold approximately 7% of a sample with some 250,000 clones, around 90% of them seen once. The sequenced sample was peripheral blood. This TCR came from a woman between 70 and 85 years old with active or convalescent COVID-19. The V and J genes are TRBV7-9 and TRBJ2-5; weak D call: TRBD2 (6 bases). This chain's CDR3 is CASSSVGGKETQYF. CDR3 sequence (DNA): TGTGCCAGCAGCTCCGTCGGAGGGAAAGAGACCCAGTACTTC. The variable domain in full, with the rest retrieved from reference TRBV7-9 and TRBJ2-5, is DTGVSQNPRHKITKRGQNVTFRCDPISEHNRLYWYRQTLGQGPEFLTYFQNEAQLEKSRLLSDRFSAERPKGSFSTLEIQRTEQGDSAMYLCASSSVGGKETQYFGPGTRLLVL.